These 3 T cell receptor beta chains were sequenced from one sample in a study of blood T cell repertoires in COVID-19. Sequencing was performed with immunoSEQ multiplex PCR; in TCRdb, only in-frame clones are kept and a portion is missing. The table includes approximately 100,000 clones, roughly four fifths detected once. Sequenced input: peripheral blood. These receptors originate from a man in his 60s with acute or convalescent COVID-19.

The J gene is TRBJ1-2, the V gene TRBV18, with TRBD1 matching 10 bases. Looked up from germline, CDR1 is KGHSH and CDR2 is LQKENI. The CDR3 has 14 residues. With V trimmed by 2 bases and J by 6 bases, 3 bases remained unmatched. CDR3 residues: CASSPDRGRDGYTF. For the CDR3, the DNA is TGTGCCAGCTCACCAGACAGGGGGCGGGATGGCTACACCTTC.

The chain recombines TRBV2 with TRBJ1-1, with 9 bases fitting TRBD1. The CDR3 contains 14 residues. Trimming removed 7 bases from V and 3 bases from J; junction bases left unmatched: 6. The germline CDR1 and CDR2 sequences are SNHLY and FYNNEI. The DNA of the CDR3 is TGTGCCAGCATTAACGACAGGGGGTACACTGAAGCTTTCTTT. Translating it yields CASINDRGYTEAFF.

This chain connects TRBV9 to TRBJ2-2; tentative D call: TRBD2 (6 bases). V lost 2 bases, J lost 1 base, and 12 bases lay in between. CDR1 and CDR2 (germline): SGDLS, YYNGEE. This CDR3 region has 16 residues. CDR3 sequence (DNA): TGTGCCAGCAGCGTTAGCGGATTAGGGAACACCGGGGAGCTGTTTTTT. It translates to CASSVSGLGNTGELFF.